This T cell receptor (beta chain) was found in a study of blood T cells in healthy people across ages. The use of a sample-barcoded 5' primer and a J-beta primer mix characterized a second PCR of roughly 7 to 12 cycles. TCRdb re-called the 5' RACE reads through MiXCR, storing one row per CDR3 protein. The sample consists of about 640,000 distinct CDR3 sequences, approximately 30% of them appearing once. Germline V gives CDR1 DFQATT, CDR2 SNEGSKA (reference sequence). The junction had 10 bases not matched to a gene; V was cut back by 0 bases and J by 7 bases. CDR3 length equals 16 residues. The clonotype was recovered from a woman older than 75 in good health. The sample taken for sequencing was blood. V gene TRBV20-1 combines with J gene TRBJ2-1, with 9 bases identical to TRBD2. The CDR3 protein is CSARDPRAGGYNEQFF. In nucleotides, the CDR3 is TGCAGTGCTAGAGATCCCAGGGCGGGGGGGTATAATGAGCAGTTCTTC.